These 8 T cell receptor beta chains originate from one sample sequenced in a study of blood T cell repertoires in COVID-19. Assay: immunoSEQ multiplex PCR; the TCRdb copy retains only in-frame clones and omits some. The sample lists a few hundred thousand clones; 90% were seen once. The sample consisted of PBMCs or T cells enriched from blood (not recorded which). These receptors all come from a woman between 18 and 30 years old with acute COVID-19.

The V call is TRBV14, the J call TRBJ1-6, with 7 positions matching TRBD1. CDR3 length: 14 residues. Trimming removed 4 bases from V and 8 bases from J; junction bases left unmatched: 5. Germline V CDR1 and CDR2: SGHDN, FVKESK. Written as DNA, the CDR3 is TGTGCCAGCAGCCCCGGACAGGCCCATTCACCCCTCCACTTT. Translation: CASSPGQAHSPLHF.

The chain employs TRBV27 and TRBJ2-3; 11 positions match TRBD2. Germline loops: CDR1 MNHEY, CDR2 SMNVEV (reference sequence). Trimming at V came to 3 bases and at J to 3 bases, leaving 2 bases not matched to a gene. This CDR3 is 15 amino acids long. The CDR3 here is CASSFRTSGTDTQYF. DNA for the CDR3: TGTGCCAGCAGTTTTAGGACTAGCGGGACAGATACGCAGTATTTT.

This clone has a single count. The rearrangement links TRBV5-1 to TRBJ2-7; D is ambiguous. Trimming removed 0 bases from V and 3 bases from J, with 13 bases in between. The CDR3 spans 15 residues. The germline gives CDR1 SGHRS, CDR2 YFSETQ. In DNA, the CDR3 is TGCGCCAGCAGCTTGGCCGGTTCCCGAGACTACGAGCAGTACTTC. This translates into CASSLAGSRDYEQYF.

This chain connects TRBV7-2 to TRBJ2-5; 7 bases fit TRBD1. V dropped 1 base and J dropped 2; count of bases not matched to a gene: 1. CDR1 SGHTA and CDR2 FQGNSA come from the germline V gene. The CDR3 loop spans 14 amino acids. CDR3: CASSLGTGQETQYF. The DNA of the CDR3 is TGTGCCAGCAGCTTAGGGACAGGACAAGAGACCCAGTACTTC.

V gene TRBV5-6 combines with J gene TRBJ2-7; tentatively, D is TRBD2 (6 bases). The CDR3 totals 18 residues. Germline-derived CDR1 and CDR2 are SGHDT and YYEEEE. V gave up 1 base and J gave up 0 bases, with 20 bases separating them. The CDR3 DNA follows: TGTGCCAGCAGCTTGTGGCCGCCTTTAGCGGAAAGCTCCTACGAGCAGTACTTC. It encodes CASSLWPPLAESSYEQYF. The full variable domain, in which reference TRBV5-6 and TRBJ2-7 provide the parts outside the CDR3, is DAGVTQSPTHLIKTRGQQVTLRCSPKSGHDTVSWYQQALGQGPQFIFQYYEEEERQRGNFPDRFSGHQFPNYSSELNVNALLLGDSALYLCASSLWPPLAESSYEQYFGPGTRLTVT.

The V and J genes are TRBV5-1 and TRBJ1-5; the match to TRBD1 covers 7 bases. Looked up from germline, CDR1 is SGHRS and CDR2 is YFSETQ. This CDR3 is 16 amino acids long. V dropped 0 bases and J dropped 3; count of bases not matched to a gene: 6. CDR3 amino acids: CASSLGTGEFNQPQHF. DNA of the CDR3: TGCGCCAGCAGCTTGGGTACAGGGGAATTCAATCAGCCCCAGCATTTT.

The CDR3 spells CATSRAAGAVNEQFF. The CDR3 DNA is TGTGCCACCAGCAGAGCCGCGGGTGCGGTCAATGAGCAGTTCTTC. This sequence joins TRBV15 and TRBJ2-1; possibly TRBD2 for D (5 bases). Between the trimmed V and J ends, which lost 1 base and 6 bases, there was a span of 13 bases. Looked up from germline, CDR1 is LNHNV and CDR2 is YYDKDF (reference sequence). This CDR3 is 15 amino acids long.

In DNA form, the CDR3 reads TGTGCCAGCAGTTTACTGTCGGAAGCTTTCTTT. Residues: CASSLLSEAFF. The rearrangement joins TRBV28 to TRBJ1-1, with D unresolved. CDR3 length: 11 residues. Looked up from germline, CDR1 is MDHEN and CDR2 is SYDVKM. V lost 2 bases and J lost 8, with 6 bases in between.